The clone carrying this T cell receptor beta chain was recorded once. The assay was immunoSEQ multiplex PCR, and TCRdb's table has in-frame clones only and misses some. The sample carries about 240,000 clones, 84% recorded once. The data stem from a study of blood T cell repertoires in COVID-19. Study as a whole: In each case, the material was cDNA or gDNA derived from T cells, B-cell-depleted T cells, or PBMCs.

V was trimmed by 10 bases and J by 0 bases, leaving 16 bases between them. The germline CDR1 and CDR2 sequences are MNHNY and SVGAGI (reference sequence). The CDR3 sequence is 14 residues long. The sample taken for sequencing was peripheral blood. The V gene is TRBV6-6, the J gene TRBJ2-7, with D possibly matching TRBD1 (6 bases). The clonotype comes from a middle-aged man with acute or convalescent COVID-19. CDR3 sequence (DNA): TGTGCCACCAATGCCCGGACAGACTCCTACGAGCAGTACTTC. This encodes CATNARTDSYEQYF.